This TCR beta chain was sequenced for a study of neurological immune-mediated disorders. Whole-study findings and limits: The expanded clones of different subjects shared no CDR3 amino acid sequences (suggesting private repertoires in all groups).

The table lists this clonotype with many counts. Its cognate antigen is unknown. With 10-nucleotide random UMIs included, cDNA was synthesized by 5'RACE. From 15-18 subjects, every sequencing run obtained over 170 million TCR-beta sequences. Via MiXCR, TCRdb re-called the 5' RACE reads, giving one row per CDR3 protein. The sample yields tens of thousands of distinct CDR3 sequences, approximately 17% seen once. What was sequenced was PBMCs. The sequence was collected from a woman between 40 and 55 years old in good health.

CDR3 loop: CASSGGGQGETQYF. The CDR3 DNA sequence: TGTGCCAGCAGCGGAGGTGGACAGGGAGAGACCCAGTACTTC. The genes are TRBV7-2 and TRBJ2-5; TRBD1 matches at 8 bases. This CDR3 spans 14 amino acids. The V and J ends lost 5 bases and 4 bases, in that order; junction bases with no gene match: 6. Germline CDR1 reads SGHTA; CDR2 reads FQGNSA.